These 27 T cell receptor beta chains share one sample of origin, sequenced in a study of OX40 agonist ivuxolimab in advanced cancers. The repertoire was sequenced with immunoSEQ multiplex PCR; TCRdb's copy has only in-frame clones and lacks some. The table records about 110,000 clones, 80% to 95% of them present only once. The sequenced sample was CD4+ or CD8+ T cells sorted from blood, obtained in a trial of the OX40 agonist ivuxolimab. Receptors were obtained from an adult with an advanced solid tumor such as melanoma, head and neck, liver or kidney cancer.

The chain couples TRBV20-1 to TRBJ1-5; D call uncertain. The CDR3 has 11 residues. Looked up from germline, CDR1 is DFQATT and CDR2 is SNEGSKA (reference sequence). Trimming removed 0 bases at V and 8 bases at J, with 5 bases between. CDR3 DNA: TGCAGTGCTAGAGATAACGAGCCCCAGCATTTT. Residues: CSARDNEPQHF.

This chain links TRBV30 with TRBJ1-1; TRBD1 agrees at 7 bases. V was clipped by 7 bases and J by 1 base; unmatched bases: 6. Germline CDR1 GTSNPN, CDR2 SVGIG (reference sequence). The CDR3 extends over 13 amino acids. This CDR3 reads CAFTGDRNTEAFF. CDR3 DNA: TGTGCCTTCACAGGGGATAGGAACACTGAAGCTTTCTTT.

DNA for the CDR3: TGCGCCAGCAGGCGAGGGACAGGGAGCGGCTACACCTTC. It translates to CASRRGTGSGYTF. V and J are TRBV5-1 and TRBJ1-2, with 9 bases matching TRBD1. This CDR3 is 13 amino acids long. Germline CDR1 and CDR2: SGHRS and YFSETQ. The trim removed 5 bases at V and 8 bases at J, leaving 7 bases unmatched.

The V and J genes are TRBV19 and TRBJ2-3, with 10 bases identical to TRBD1. Germline trimming cut 7 bases from V and 0 bases from J; bases unmatched to any gene: 10. CDR3 length: 17 amino acids. Germline V gene data show CDR1 as LNHDA and CDR2 as SQIVND (reference sequence). The CDR3 is CASKTFGTGASTDTQYF. CDR3 coding DNA: TGTGCCAGTAAGACCTTCGGGACAGGGGCTAGCACAGATACGCAGTATTTT.

The chain links TRBV5-1 to TRBJ1-2; D might be TRBD1 (6 bases). Germline values: CDR1 SGHRS, CDR2 YFSETQ. CDR3 size: 15 residues. Trimming pared 5 bases from V and 4 bases from J, leaving 18 bases between. CDR3 bases: TGCGCCAGCAGGTTGCACAGGGCCTACCTCTATGGCTACACCTTC. It yields the protein CASRLHRAYLYGYTF. The complete variable domain, with remaining parts taken from reference TRBV5-1 and TRBJ1-2, reads KAGVTQTPRYLIKTRGQQVTLSCSPISGHRSVSWYQQTPGQGLQFLFEYFSETQRNKGNFPGRFSGRQFSNSRSEMNVSTLELGDSALYLCASRLHRAYLYGYTFGSGTRLTVV.

The gene calls are TRBV7-8 and TRBJ1-3, with 7 bases fitting TRBD1. Germline V lookup: CDR1 SGHVS, CDR2 FQNEAQ. The V and J ends lost 4 bases and 2 bases, in that order; junction bases with no gene match: 5. This CDR3 is built from 15 residues. CDR3: CASSWTGQAGNTIYF. CDR3 bases: TGTGCCAGCAGCTGGACAGGACAGGCTGGAAACACCATATATTTT.

The V and J genes are TRBV19 and TRBJ2-3; no firm D call. Trimming cost V 0 bases and J 4 bases, with 5 bases left between them. Per the germline V gene, CDR1 is LNHDA and CDR2 is SQIVND (reference sequence). This CDR3 is 13 amino acids long. The CDR3 region is CASSIDGSDTQYF. For the CDR3, the DNA is TGTGCCAGTAGTATAGACGGCTCAGATACGCAGTATTTT.

This chain joins TRBV6-1 and TRBJ2-7, with D unclear. The germline gives CDR1 MNHNS, CDR2 SASEGT. The CDR3 is made up of 11 amino acids. The V gene lost 6 bases and the J gene lost 3 bases, with 6 bases spanning the gap. The CDR3 DNA follows: TGTGCCAGCAGCTACCGCTACGAGCAGTACTTC. Translating it yields CASSYRYEQYF.

The rearrangement uses TRBV5-4 and TRBJ1-2; no firm D call. There are 15 residues in the CDR3. V was pared by 2 bases and J by 1 base, with 12 bases between. Germline CDR1 and CDR2: SGHNT and YYREEE (reference sequence). The CDR3 protein is CASSFSGRSNYGYTF. Here the CDR3 DNA reads TGTGCCAGCAGCTTCAGCGGGAGGAGTAACTATGGCTACACCTTC.

This chain uses TRBV25-1 with TRBJ2-5, with D uncertain. V shed 6 bases and J shed 0 bases, with 14 bases lying between them. Germline-derived CDR1 and CDR2 are MGHDK and SYGVNS. The CDR3 spans 15 residues. CDR3 loop: CASSDRWANQETQYF. As DNA, the CDR3 is TGTGCCAGCAGCGACCGGTGGGCTAACCAAGAGACCCAGTACTTC.

This sequence joins TRBV4-1 and TRBJ2-1, with 8 positions matching TRBD2. There are 16 residues in the CDR3. The junction had 11 bases not matched to a gene; V was cut back by 4 bases and J by 6 bases. Germline V CDR1 and CDR2: MGHRA, YSYEKL. The CDR3, as DNA: TGCGCCAGCAGCCCACCTGGGACTAGTGCTTTCAATGAGCAGTTCTTC. Translation: CASSPPGTSAFNEQFF.

The rearrangement links TRBV19 to TRBJ1-2; unclear D gene. V dropped 5 bases and J dropped 0 bases, with 16 bases sitting between them. This CDR3 comprises 16 residues. The germline V gene has CDR1 LNHDA and CDR2 SQIVND (reference sequence). The CDR3 coding sequence is TGTGCCAGTAGTCCCGGGTGGAGGGAAACTAACTATGGCTACACCTTC. This encodes CASSPGWRETNYGYTF.

The gene calls are TRBV6-1 and TRBJ2-7, with D uncertain. CDR3 size: 12 residues. With 6 bases removed from V and 0 bases from J, the gap between germline ends came to 6 bases. Germline-derived CDR1 and CDR2 are MNHNS and SASEGT. The CDR3 loop reads CASSRSSYEQYF. As DNA, the CDR3 is TGTGCCAGCAGCCGAAGCTCCTACGAGCAGTACTTC.

This chain joins TRBV30 and TRBJ1-1; no clear D gene. Trimming cost V 0 bases and J 4 bases, with 18 bases left between them. This CDR3 is 16 amino acids long. Looked up from germline, CDR1 is GTSNPN and CDR2 is SVGIG (reference sequence). The CDR3 nucleotides are TGTGCCTGGAGTGTATGGGGTCATTCCGTCGCCACTGAAGCTTTCTTT. This codes for CAWSVWGHSVATEAFF.

This clone turned up a few times. The chain employs TRBV9 and TRBJ2-5; tentatively, D is TRBD1 (6 bases). The germline V and J ends were trimmed by 2 bases and 5 bases, with 22 bases remaining between them. Germline values: CDR1 SGDLS, CDR2 YYNGEE. The CDR3 extends over 17 amino acids. CDR3 in amino acids: CASSVGMRTDIVETQYF. The CDR3 nucleotides read TGTGCCAGCAGCGTTGGGATGCGGACAGACATTGTGGAGACCCAGTACTTC.

J is TRBJ2-5 and V is TRBV5-4, with 14 bases fitting TRBD2. This CDR3 is built from 16 residues. J was trimmed by 5 bases and V by 5 bases; bases with no gene match: 8. Per germline, CDR1 SGHNT and CDR2 YYREEE (reference sequence). CDR3 residues: CASRPGLAGAEETQYF. The CDR3 region has the DNA TGTGCCAGCAGACCGGGACTAGCGGGAGCTGAGGAGACCCAGTACTTC.

V is TRBV5-1 and J is TRBJ2-2; TRBD2 is a possible D gene (6 bases). The CDR3 covers 15 residues. The V gene lost 3 bases and the J gene lost 2 bases, with 11 bases spanning the gap. The V gene's germline CDR1 is SGHRS and CDR2 YFSETQ. DNA of the CDR3: TGCGCCAGCAGCTGGGCGGGGTTAAACACCGGGGAGCTGTTTTTT. This codes for CASSWAGLNTGELFF.

V is TRBV29-1 and J is TRBJ1-2; unclear D gene. The germline CDR1 and CDR2 sequences are SQVTM and ANQGSEA. The CDR3 covers 15 residues. V was trimmed by 4 bases and J by 1 base, leaving 16 bases between them. CDR3 loop: CSVAPLFVDNYGYTF. CDR3 coding DNA: TGCAGCGTTGCTCCGCTCTTCGTGGATAACTATGGCTACACCTTC.

The J gene is TRBJ1-2, the V gene TRBV5-4; no definite D call. V lost 4 bases to trimming and J lost 2 bases, with 9 bases between them. Germline loops: CDR1 SGHNT, CDR2 YYREEE (reference sequence). This CDR3 has 13 amino acids. The CDR3 DNA reads as TGTGCCAGCAGCGCACAGCGAAACTATGGCTACACCTTC. Its translation: CASSAQRNYGYTF.

V is TRBV19 and J is TRBJ2-1; 12 bases are a match to TRBD2. The junction had 7 bases not matched to a gene; V was cut back by 6 bases and J by 7 bases. In germline, CDR1 is LNHDA, CDR2 SQIVND (reference sequence). This CDR3 spans 15 amino acids. The DNA of the CDR3 is TGTGCCAGTAGGACTAGCGGGGGTCCGGGGAATGAGCAGTTCTTC. Protein product: CASRTSGGPGNEQFF.

CDR3 DNA: TGTGCCAGCAGTGATCAGGGGTCTACAAGCTACACCTTC. This translates into CASSDQGSTSYTF. This chain links TRBV2 with TRBJ1-2, with a possible D match to TRBD1 (6 bases). V lost 3 bases and J lost 9, with 14 bases in between. The CDR3 sequence is 13 residues long. Per germline, CDR1 SNHLY and CDR2 FYNNEI.

The rearrangement joins TRBV30 to TRBJ1-2; D is undetermined. Germline V gene lookup returns CDR1 GTSNPN and CDR2 SVGIG (reference sequence). V gave up 2 bases and J gave up 0 bases, with 10 bases separating them. The length of the CDR3 is 14 residues. The CDR3 protein is CAWSITVTNYGYTF. The CDR3 region has the DNA TGTGCCTGGAGTATTACAGTTACTAACTATGGCTACACCTTC.

The chain is built from TRBV11-2 and TRBJ2-3, with TRBD1 as a possible D gene (6 bases). Trimming took off 6 bases at V and 3 bases at J, with 16 bases between the two ends. This CDR3 contains 15 residues. Germline lookup yields CDR1 SGHAT and CDR2 FQNNGV. In DNA, the CDR3 is TGTGCCAGCAGACCCCTCGGGGACAAGACAGATACGCAGTATTTT. It codes for CASRPLGDKTDTQYF.

The chain is built from TRBV9 and TRBJ2-2; D might be TRBD2 (6 bases). CDR3 length: 15 amino acids. The germline V gene encodes CDR1 SGDLS and CDR2 YYNGEE. Trimming removed 0 bases at V and 1 base at J, with 7 bases between. DNA of the CDR3: TGTGCCAGCAGCGTAGGTAGCGGGAACACCGGGGAGCTGTTTTTT. Protein product: CASSVGSGNTGELFF.

The chain uses TRBV10-3 and TRBJ1-5, with TRBD1 identical over 7 bases. This CDR3 has 13 amino acids. The V segment lost 7 bases and the J segment 9 bases; nucleotides outside the gene matches: 9. Germline values: CDR1 ENHRY, CDR2 SYGVKD. DNA of the CDR3: TGTGCCATCACAGGGGGTAAAGGACGGCCCCAGCATTTT. This translates into CAITGGKGRPQHF.

The J gene is TRBJ1-5, the V gene TRBV30; TRBD1 matches 12 bases. Per germline, CDR1 GTSNPN and CDR2 SVGIG (reference sequence). The CDR3 consists of 15 residues. J was trimmed by 6 bases and V by 3 bases; bases with no gene match: 6. CDR3 nucleotide sequence: TGTGCCTGGAGGAAGGGACAGGGGGCCGGTCAGCCCCAGCATTTT. This encodes CAWRKGQGAGQPQHF.

The chain uses TRBV9 and TRBJ2-3; D gene ambiguous. The CDR3 has 13 amino acids. The V end lost 3 bases, the J end lost 6 bases, and 11 bases lay between the germline ends. In germline, CDR1 is SGDLS, CDR2 YYNGEE. The CDR3 DNA sequence: TGTGCCAGCAGCGCCTTCAGCGTGGATACGCAGTATTTT. As protein: CASSAFSVDTQYF.